This entry is about one TCR beta chain. The sample comes from a study of blood T cell repertoires in COVID-19. Study in general: Samples representing acute and convalescent COVID-19 were sourced from the United States, Italy and Spain. T cells, B-cell-depleted T cells, or PBMCs supplied cDNA or gDNA.

In the original workflow: Reference gene primer amplification in the assay estimated nucleated cell counts. The data were produced by immunoSEQ multiplex PCR, yet TCRdb's version contains in-frame clones alone and is incomplete. The D gene and trimming were derived from the DNA, and the V and J assignments and clone size from that table. The sample comprises 65,000 to 75,000 clones, roughly four fifths of which are singletons, and around 9.6% rests with the top ten. Trimming removed 4 bases at V and 9 bases at J, with 13 bases between. Germline loops: CDR1 SNHLY, CDR2 FYNNEI. The CDR3 has 14 residues.

The receptor was isolated from a woman older than 75 with acute or convalescent COVID-19. The sequenced material came from peripheral blood. V is TRBV2 and J is TRBJ1-6, with TRBD1 as a possible D gene (6 bases). The CDR3 DNA reads TGTGCCAGCAGTGTAGAGGGGGACGGTTCACCCCTCCACTTT. Amino acids: CASSVEGDGSPLHF.